This T cell receptor (beta chain) was captured in a study of blood T cell repertoires in COVID-19. Whole-study context: COVID-19 samples from acute and convalescent phases originated in the United States, Italy and Spain. PBMCs, B-cell-depleted T cells, or T cells were the source of the cDNA or gDNA that made up the material.

Original processing methods: Scientists estimated how many nucleated cells there were by amplifying reference gene primers. The table came from immunoSEQ multiplex PCR; TCRdb's copy has only in-frame clones and leaves some out. The DNA gave D and trimming, while V, J and clone size come from that table. The data contain tens of thousands of clones, 70% to 75% of them singletons. Sequenced input: peripheral blood. This clonotype was obtained from a woman aged 45 to 65 with active or convalescent COVID-19.

CDR3 in DNA: TGTGCCAGCAGTGACTCTAGCACCGGGGAGCTGTTTTTT. This gives the protein CASSDSSTGELFF. The chain employs TRBV6-4 and TRBJ2-2; D is undetermined. This CDR3 is built from 13 residues. The V end was cut by 0 bases, the J end by 4 bases, with 3 bases between. The germline gives CDR1 MRHNA, CDR2 SNTAGT.